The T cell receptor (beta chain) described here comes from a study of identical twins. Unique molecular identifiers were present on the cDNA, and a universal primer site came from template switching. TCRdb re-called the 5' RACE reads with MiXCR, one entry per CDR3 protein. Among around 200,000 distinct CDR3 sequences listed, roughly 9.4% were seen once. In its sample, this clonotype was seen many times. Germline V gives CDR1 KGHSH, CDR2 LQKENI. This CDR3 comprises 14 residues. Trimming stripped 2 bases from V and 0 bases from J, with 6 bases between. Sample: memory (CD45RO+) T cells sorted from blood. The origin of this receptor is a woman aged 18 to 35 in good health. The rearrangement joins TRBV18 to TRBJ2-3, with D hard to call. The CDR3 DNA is TGTGCCAGCTCACCAGGGCCGAGCACAGATACGCAGTATTTT. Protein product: CASSPGPSTDTQYF.